This TCR beta chain was profiled in a study of metastatic and nonmetastatic thyroid tumors. TCRdb reanalyzed the PCR reads with MiXCR. This sample has approximately 16,000 clones, with 30% to 40% found just once. The CDR3 covers 14 residues. The V gene's germline CDR1 is SGHRS and CDR2 YFSETQ. V lost 0 bases, J lost 7 bases, and 13 bases lay in between. Each patient went into thyroid surgery without having received any treatment. This sequence was found in a male donor with papillary thyroid cancer or a benign thyroid nodule (not recorded which). Some clones in this sample may be carry-over from other donors' samples. The sample was tumor tissue. This chain links TRBV5-1 with TRBJ1-1; possible D gene TRBD1, 5 bases. The CDR3 loop reads CASSLGSGTGEAFF. Here the CDR3 DNA reads TGCGCCAGCAGCTTGGGCAGCGGGACGGGTGAAGCTTTCTTT.